The rows below give T cell receptor beta chains drawn from one sample of a study of T cell changes during pregnancy in multiple sclerosis. Only in-frame clones appear in the TCRdb table, and some are missing; sequencing was by immunoSEQ multiplex PCR. The table records 35,000 to 45,000 clones, about 90% of them present only once. Source: CD4+ T cells from peripheral blood mononuclear cells, taken before pregnancy. The receptor source for this set is a female donor with multiple sclerosis, enrolled in a pregnancy study. CDR3s include the opening cysteine and the closing phenylalanine or tryptophan. The D gene is left open where the match is weak. Clone size is not always given. Where it is, it says once, few, many or a class for expanded clones.

v_call: TRBV5-1; j_call: TRBJ1-2; d_call: TRBD1; clone_size: .; cdr3_aa: CASSVDRDYGYTF; cdr3_nt: TGCGCCAGCAGCGTGGACAGGGACTATGGCTACACCTTC
v_call: TRBV6-1; j_call: TRBJ1-2; d_call: TRBD1; clone_size: .; cdr3_aa: CAITRTGAGSGYTF; cdr3_nt: TGTGCCATTACAAGGACAGGGGCCGGCTCTGGCTACACCTTC
v_call: TRBV7-9; j_call: TRBJ2-1; d_call: .; clone_size: .; cdr3_aa: CASSSLGRSGIGFF; cdr3_nt: TGTGCCAGCAGCTCCCTTGGCCGGTCAGGTATAGGGTTCTTC
v_call: TRBV30; j_call: TRBJ1-2; d_call: .; clone_size: .; cdr3_aa: CAWSVQGALSYGYTF; cdr3_nt: TGTGCCTGGAGTGTACAAGGGGCTCTCAGCTATGGCTACACCTTC
v_call: TRBV7-2; j_call: TRBJ2-7; d_call: .; clone_size: .; cdr3_aa: CASSLKVTAAAYEQYF; cdr3_nt: TGTGCCAGCAGCTTAAAGGTCACCGCAGCGGCCTACGAGCAGTACTTC
v_call: TRBV7-2; j_call: TRBJ1-6; d_call: .; clone_size: .; cdr3_aa: CASSSGGRGGAPLHF; cdr3_nt: TGTGCCAGCAGCTCGGGGGGCCGCGGTGGGGCACCCCTCCACTTT
v_call: TRBV6-5; j_call: TRBJ1-6; d_call: .; clone_size: .; cdr3_aa: CASRAGAYNSPLHF; cdr3_nt: TGTGCCAGCAGGGCAGGGGCCTATAATTCACCCCTCCACTTT
v_call: TRBV5-1; j_call: TRBJ1-1; d_call: .; clone_size: .; cdr3_aa: CASREFNTEAFF; cdr3_nt: TGCGCCAGCCGGGAGTTTAACACTGAAGCTTTCTTT
v_call: TRBV5-5; j_call: TRBJ2-2; d_call: .; clone_size: .; cdr3_aa: CASSQGQSTRELFF; cdr3_nt: TGTGCCAGCAGCCAAGGACAGTCCACCCGGGAGCTGTTTTTT
v_call: TRBV9; j_call: TRBJ1-3; d_call: .; clone_size: .; cdr3_aa: CASSAGGGAFSGNTIYF; cdr3_nt: TGTGCCAGCAGCGCCGGGGGTGGGGCGTTCTCTGGAAACACCATATATTTT
v_call: TRBV2; j_call: TRBJ1-2; d_call: .; clone_size: .; cdr3_aa: CASRRGTDGYTF; cdr3_nt: TGTGCCAGCCGCCGGGGGACGGATGGCTACACCTTC
v_call: TRBV4-1; j_call: TRBJ1-4; d_call: TRBD1; clone_size: .; cdr3_aa: CASSQPWDRGTTNEKLFF; cdr3_nt: TGCGCCAGCAGCCAACCATGGGACAGGGGTACGACTAATGAAAAACTGTTTTTT
v_call: TRBV30; j_call: TRBJ2-3; d_call: TRBD2; clone_size: .; cdr3_aa: CAWSKGAGGLWADTQYF; cdr3_nt: TGTGCCTGGAGTAAGGGAGCGGGGGGGCTATGGGCAGATACGCAGTATTTT
v_call: TRBV6-5; j_call: TRBJ1-2; d_call: .; clone_size: .; cdr3_aa: CASSYRQNYGYTF; cdr3_nt: TGTGCCAGCAGTTACCGACAGAACTATGGCTACACCTTC
v_call: TRBV6-1; j_call: TRBJ1-2; d_call: TRBD1; clone_size: .; cdr3_aa: CASRNRDRPNYGYTF; cdr3_nt: TGTGCCAGCAGGAATAGGGACAGGCCGAACTATGGCTACACCTTC
v_call: TRBV7-2; j_call: TRBJ2-5; d_call: TRBD2; clone_size: .; cdr3_aa: CASSLWRGEETQYF; cdr3_nt: TGTGCCAGCAGCTTGTGGCGGGGGGAAGAGACCCAGTACTTC
v_call: TRBV5-1; j_call: TRBJ1-1; d_call: .; clone_size: .; cdr3_aa: CASSPRSSTEAFF; cdr3_nt: TGCGCCAGCAGCCCTCGTAGTTCGACTGAAGCTTTCTTT
v_call: TRBV28; j_call: TRBJ2-1; d_call: TRBD1; clone_size: .; cdr3_aa: CASSFIETRTGFYNEQFF; cdr3_nt: TGTGCCAGCAGTTTCATCGAGACTAGGACAGGGTTCTACAATGAGCAGTTCTTC
v_call: TRBV7-2; j_call: TRBJ2-2; d_call: TRBD2; clone_size: .; cdr3_aa: CASSLGGGNTGELFF; cdr3_nt: TGTGCCAGCAGCTTAGGCGGGGGGAACACCGGGGAGCTGTTTTTT
v_call: TRBV4-2; j_call: TRBJ2-1; d_call: TRBD2; clone_size: .; cdr3_aa: CASSQAPGGRASYNEQFF; cdr3_nt: TGTGCCAGCAGCCAGGCCCCGGGGGGAAGGGCCTCCTACAATGAGCAGTTCTTC
v_call: TRBV7-9; j_call: TRBJ2-7; d_call: TRBD1; clone_size: once; cdr3_aa: CASSLGGTGVYEQYF; cdr3_nt: TGTGCCAGCAGCTTAGGGGGGACAGGGGTCTACGAGCAGTACTTC
v_call: TRBV5-6; j_call: TRBJ2-3; d_call: TRBD1; clone_size: once; cdr3_aa: CASSLTGQGTDTQYF; cdr3_nt: TGTGCCAGCAGCTTGACGGGACAGGGCACAGATACGCAGTATTTT
v_call: TRBV6-6; j_call: TRBJ1-1; d_call: TRBD1; clone_size: .; cdr3_aa: CASSYDRVRGTEAFF; cdr3_nt: TGTGCCAGCAGTTACGACAGGGTCCGAGGGACTGAAGCTTTCTTT
v_call: TRBV6-5; j_call: TRBJ1-1; d_call: .; clone_size: .; cdr3_aa: CASSYGDDSNTEAFF; cdr3_nt: TGTGCCAGCAGTTATGGTGACGACAGTAACACTGAAGCTTTCTTT
v_call: TRBV29-1; j_call: TRBJ1-5; d_call: .; clone_size: .; cdr3_aa: CSVAQGLLEPQHF; cdr3_nt: TGCAGCGTAGCGCAGGGGCTTCTGGAGCCCCAGCATTTT
v_call: TRBV2; j_call: TRBJ2-3; d_call: .; clone_size: few; cdr3_aa: CASRPQRRTDTQYF; cdr3_nt: TGTGCCAGCAGACCCCAGCGGCGCACAGATACGCAGTATTTT
v_call: TRBV19; j_call: TRBJ1-1; d_call: TRBD1; clone_size: .; cdr3_aa: CASSPDRESITEAFF; cdr3_nt: TGTGCCAGTAGTCCGGACAGGGAAAGTATCACTGAAGCTTTCTTT
v_call: TRBV18; j_call: TRBJ1-1; d_call: TRBD1; clone_size: .; cdr3_aa: CASSPPGTGGGLNTEAFF; cdr3_nt: TGTGCCAGCTCACCACCAGGGACAGGGGGTGGCCTGAACACTGAAGCTTTCTTT
v_call: TRBV18; j_call: TRBJ2-3; d_call: TRBD1; clone_size: .; cdr3_aa: CASSSTGGSSTDTQYF; cdr3_nt: TGTGCCAGCTCATCCACAGGGGGCAGTAGCACAGATACGCAGTATTTT
v_call: TRBV2; j_call: TRBJ2-5; d_call: TRBD2; clone_size: .; cdr3_aa: CASRRGLTSGGGRETQYF; cdr3_nt: TGTGCCAGCAGGAGGGGATTGACTAGCGGGGGGGGGCGGGAGACCCAGTACTTC
v_call: TRBV7-8; j_call: TRBJ1-1; d_call: TRBD1; clone_size: .; cdr3_aa: CASSSRDRPYTEAFF; cdr3_nt: TGTGCCAGCAGCTCTAGGGACAGGCCCTACACTGAAGCTTTCTTT
v_call: TRBV7-8; j_call: TRBJ1-2; d_call: .; clone_size: .; cdr3_aa: CASSLAVVGGAGYTF; cdr3_nt: TGTGCCAGCAGCTTAGCGGTGGTAGGTGGGGCTGGCTACACCTTC
v_call: TRBV7-9; j_call: TRBJ2-3; d_call: TRBD2; clone_size: .; cdr3_aa: CASRRLAGSLSTDTQYF; cdr3_nt: TGTGCCAGCAGGCGACTAGCGGGTTCCCTTTCCACAGATACGCAGTATTTT
v_call: TRBV9; j_call: TRBJ2-7; d_call: .; clone_size: .; cdr3_aa: CASSPPRAHEQYF; cdr3_nt: TGTGCCAGCAGCCCTCCGAGGGCCCACGAGCAGTACTTC
v_call: TRBV16; j_call: TRBJ1-1; d_call: TRBD1; clone_size: .; cdr3_aa: CASSQLQGARNTEAFF; cdr3_nt: TGTGCCAGCAGCCAATTACAGGGGGCTAGGAACACTGAAGCTTTCTTT
v_call: TRBV4-1; j_call: TRBJ2-2; d_call: TRBD2; clone_size: .; cdr3_aa: CASRKPGLASGELFF; cdr3_nt: TGCGCCAGCAGGAAACCGGGACTAGCCTCCGGGGAGCTGTTTTTT
v_call: TRBV5-1; j_call: TRBJ1-2; d_call: .; clone_size: .; cdr3_aa: CASRQDVRAAGGYTF; cdr3_nt: TGCGCCAGCAGGCAGGACGTAAGGGCCGCAGGGGGCTACACCTTC
v_call: TRBV6-6; j_call: TRBJ1-5; d_call: TRBD1; clone_size: once; cdr3_aa: CASSRNRGTNQPQHF; cdr3_nt: TGTGCCAGCAGTCGAAACAGGGGTACCAATCAGCCCCAGCATTTT
v_call: TRBV6-1; j_call: TRBJ1-5; d_call: TRBD1; clone_size: .; cdr3_aa: CASSDSGGGQPQHF; cdr3_nt: TGTGCCAGCAGTGACTCAGGGGGCGGTCAGCCCCAGCATTTT
v_call: TRBV11-2; j_call: TRBJ2-1; d_call: .; clone_size: .; cdr3_aa: CASRSPPGSYNEQFF; cdr3_nt: TGTGCCAGCAGATCCCCCCCCGGCTCCTACAATGAGCAGTTCTTC
v_call: TRBV9; j_call: TRBJ2-2; d_call: TRBD2; clone_size: .; cdr3_aa: CASSRGDPNTGELFF; cdr3_nt: TGTGCCAGCAGTCGGGGGGACCCGAACACCGGGGAGCTGTTTTTT
v_call: TRBV6-1; j_call: TRBJ2-5; d_call: .; clone_size: .; cdr3_aa: CASTWRGQETQYF; cdr3_nt: TGTGCCAGCACCTGGAGGGGCCAAGAGACCCAGTACTTC
v_call: TRBV2; j_call: TRBJ1-2; d_call: TRBD1; clone_size: .; cdr3_aa: CASSVTGGNYGYTF; cdr3_nt: TGTGCCAGCAGTGTAACAGGGGGGAACTATGGCTACACCTTC
v_call: TRBV28; j_call: TRBJ2-7; d_call: .; clone_size: .; cdr3_aa: CASSEFVLGTSYEQYF; cdr3_nt: TGTGCCAGCAGTGAATTTGTTTTGGGGACTTCCTACGAGCAGTACTTC
v_call: TRBV9; j_call: TRBJ1-6; d_call: TRBD1; clone_size: .; cdr3_aa: CASSVGGQPNSPLHF; cdr3_nt: TGTGCCAGCAGCGTCGGGGGACAGCCTAATTCACCCCTCCACTTT
v_call: TRBV4-1; j_call: TRBJ2-5; d_call: TRBD2; clone_size: .; cdr3_aa: CASSRTSGGGSQQTQYF; cdr3_nt: TGCGCCAGCAGCCGGACTAGCGGGGGGGGATCCCAACAGACCCAGTACTTC
v_call: TRBV5-1; j_call: TRBJ2-2; d_call: .; clone_size: once; cdr3_aa: CASSITANTGELFF; cdr3_nt: TGCGCCAGCAGCATCACAGCAAACACCGGGGAGCTGTTTTTT
v_call: TRBV30; j_call: TRBJ1-1; d_call: .; clone_size: .; cdr3_aa: CAWSGQRRGLRKNTEAFF; cdr3_nt: TGTGCCTGGAGTGGCCAACGGAGGGGCTTGAGGAAGAACACTGAAGCTTTCTTT
v_call: TRBV9; j_call: TRBJ2-1; d_call: .; clone_size: .; cdr3_aa: CASSPRTGEYNEQFF; cdr3_nt: TGTGCCAGCAGCCCTCGTACAGGCGAATACAATGAGCAGTTCTTC
v_call: TRBV9; j_call: TRBJ2-2; d_call: TRBD2; clone_size: medium-sized; cdr3_aa: CASSPRTSRGDTGELFF; cdr3_nt: TGTGCCAGCAGCCCAAGGACTAGCCGGGGGGACACCGGGGAGCTGTTTTTT
v_call: TRBV30; j_call: TRBJ1-2; d_call: .; clone_size: .; cdr3_aa: CAWSRVQGSGGYTF; cdr3_nt: TGTGCCTGGAGTCGAGTTCAGGGTTCCGGCGGCTACACCTTC
v_call: TRBV5-1; j_call: TRBJ2-3; d_call: .; clone_size: .; cdr3_aa: CASRFVVSLVSTTDTQYF; cdr3_nt: TGCGCCAGCAGATTCGTTGTGTCCCTAGTCTCTACCACAGATACGCAGTATTTT
v_call: TRBV6-5; j_call: TRBJ2-3; d_call: .; clone_size: .; cdr3_aa: CASSYRAGTTDTQYF; cdr3_nt: TGTGCCAGCAGTTACCGTGCGGGGACCACAGATACGCAGTATTTT